These 10 T cell receptor beta chains were all obtained from the same sample, sequenced in a study of OX40 agonist ivuxolimab in advanced cancers. This table comes from immunoSEQ multiplex PCR, and its TCRdb copy is limited to in-frame clones, with some not included. The sample consists of 50,000 to 85,000 clones, roughly four fifths of them appearing once. The starting material was CD4+ or CD8+ T cells sorted from blood, obtained in a trial of the OX40 agonist ivuxolimab. The receptors here all came from an adult with an advanced solid tumor such as melanoma, head and neck, liver or kidney cancer.

V gene TRBV6-1 combines with J gene TRBJ1-4; 7 bases are shared with TRBD1. There are 15 residues in the CDR3. The V segment lost 3 bases and the J segment 8 bases; nucleotides outside the gene matches: 9. From germline, CDR1 is MNHNS and CDR2 SASEGT. The CDR3 coding sequence is TGTGCCAGCAGTGAGAGAACAGGGGAGAGCGAAAAACTGTTTTTT. Protein product: CASSERTGESEKLFF.

This clone is a singleton in its sample. The chain has TRBV12-2 and TRBJ2-5; the table's D call of TRBD1 was not tested on the DNA. TRBV12-2 counts as a pseudogene. The CDR3 runs 16 residues. CDR3 sequence reads: CASRPNRQGPQETQYF. CDR3 nucleotides: TGTGCAAGTCGCCCCAACCGCCAGGGGCCCCAAGAGACCCAGTACTTC.

There are a few counts of this clone. The chain recombines TRBV2 with TRBJ1-4; the match to TRBD1 covers 9 bases. V shed 5 bases, J shed 7 bases, and the junction held 5 bases outside the gene matches. CDR3 size: 14 residues. Germline V CDR1 and CDR2: SNHLY, FYNNEI. Here the CDR3 DNA reads TGTGCCAGCAGTCGGGACAGGGAGACTGAAAAACTGTTTTTT. Protein product: CASSRDRETEKLFF.

The V call is TRBV5-8, the J call TRBJ2-3, with D possibly being TRBD1 (5 bases). The CDR3 is 14 amino acids. Trimming stripped 0 bases from V and 4 bases from J, with 9 bases between. Germline values: CDR1 SGHTS, CDR2 YDEGEE. The CDR3 nucleotides read TGTGCCAGCAGCTTGGCCCGACAGTCAGATACGCAGTATTTT. Amino acids: CASSLARQSDTQYF. The whole variable domain, filled in from reference TRBV5-8 and TRBJ2-3, reads EAGVTQSPTHLIKTRGQQATLRCSPISGHTSVYWYQQALGLGLQFLLWYDEGEERNRGNFPPRFSGRQFPNYSSELNVNALELEDSALYLCASSLARQSDTQYFGPGTRLTVL.

A few counts support this clone. This sequence joins TRBV7-2 and TRBJ1-4; D gene ambiguous. This CDR3 is built from 14 residues. In germline, CDR1 is SGHTA, CDR2 FQGNSA. The germline V and J ends were trimmed by 3 bases and 6 bases, with 11 bases remaining between them. The CDR3 is CASSFSPIDEKLFF. CDR3 coding DNA: TGTGCCAGCAGCTTTAGCCCCATTGATGAAAAACTGTTTTTT.

The chain combines TRBV10-3 with TRBJ2-6; 12 bases line up with TRBD2. CDR1 and CDR2 (germline): ENHRY, SYGVKD. The CDR3 spans 17 residues. Trimming removed 4 bases from V and 3 bases from J; junction bases left unmatched: 4. The CDR3 spells CAISGLAGEDGANVLTF. The DNA for the CDR3 is TGTGCCATCAGTGGACTAGCGGGAGAGGATGGGGCCAACGTCCTGACTTTC.

CDR3 bases: TGTGCCAGCAGCTTAACCGGGGCTGGAAACACCATATATTTT. Protein: CASSLTGAGNTIYF. The chain joins TRBV7-2 to TRBJ1-3; D is undetermined. Germline V gives CDR1 SGHTA, CDR2 FQGNSA. The CDR3 is made up of 14 amino acids. V lost 2 bases and J lost 2, with 7 bases in between.

The gene calls are TRBV19 and TRBJ1-2; D unclear. The CDR3 covers 14 residues. Germline CDR1 reads LNHDA; CDR2 reads SQIVND (reference sequence). Trimming removed 7 bases from V and 8 bases from J, with 20 bases in between. CDR3 bases: TGTGCCAGTATGCGGGAGGCTGTAGTGGGCGGCTACACCTTC. Its protein is CASMREAVVGGYTF.

At least ten counts were recorded for this clone. The same CDR3 can be traced to other DNA sequences in this sample. V is TRBV7-6 and J is TRBJ1-1; D remains unclear. CDR1 and CDR2 from the germline V gene are SGHVS and FNYEAQ. V lost 3 bases and J lost 1, with 6 bases in between. CDR3 length: 13 amino acids. The CDR3 bases are TGTGCCAGCAGCTTCGACTCGAACACTGAAGCTTTCTTT. As protein: CASSFDSNTEAFF.

The V gene is TRBV5-1, the J gene TRBJ1-1; D is undetermined. The CDR3 contains 14 residues. CDR1 is SGHRS and CDR2 is YFSETQ in the germline V gene. Trimming took off 0 bases at V and 2 bases at J, with 8 bases between the two ends. CDR3 loop: CASSLEQINTEAFF. The DNA of the CDR3 is TGCGCCAGCAGCTTGGAACAGATTAACACTGAAGCTTTCTTT. Full variable domain (missing parts from reference TRBV5-1 and TRBJ1-1): KAGVTQTPRYLIKTRGQQVTLSCSPISGHRSVSWYQQTPGQGLQFLFEYFSETQRNKGNFPGRFSGRQFSNSRSEMNVSTLELGDSALYLCASSLEQINTEAFFGQGTRLTVV.